What follows are 26 T cell receptor beta chains derived from one specimen sequenced in a study of cytomegalovirus exposure and HLA in healthy donors. Primers included in the PCR were 60 Vbeta and 13 Jbeta primers. The protocol was immunoSEQ multiplex PCR, while the TCRdb copy is restricted to in-frame clones and leaves out a portion. The sample lists 150,000 or so clones, around 72% occurring once. Sequencing was done on a sample of PBMCs. The receptor set was obtained from a woman in her fifties or sixties in good health and CMV-seropositive.

CDR3: CASSWRGAGNEQFF. CDR3 in DNA: TGCGCCAGCAGCTGGCGGGGGGCGGGGAATGAGCAGTTCTTC. The chain uses TRBV5-1 and TRBJ2-1; 8 nucleotides line up with TRBD2. J gave up 7 bases and V 3 bases, and 6 bases lay outside the gene matches. The length of the CDR3 is 14 residues. Germline lookup yields CDR1 SGHRS and CDR2 YFSETQ.

This rearrangement joins TRBV5-1 to TRBJ1-2; TRBD1 matches at 7 bases. Germline values: CDR1 SGHRS, CDR2 YFSETQ. The CDR3 spans 14 residues. J gave up 5 bases and V 1 base, and 5 bases lay outside the gene matches. The CDR3 DNA reads TGCGCCAGCAGCTTGACAGGGGTAGAGTATGGCTACACCTTC. Protein: CASSLTGVEYGYTF.

The rearrangement joins TRBV5-1 to TRBJ2-5; D might be TRBD2 (6 bases). The germline CDR1 and CDR2 sequences are SGHRS and YFSETQ. The CDR3 spans 15 residues. V shed 0 bases and J shed 5 bases, with 14 bases lying between them. The CDR3 bases are TGCGCCAGCAGCTTGGCCGCTCTAGCGAGGGAGACCCAGTACTTC. Amino acid sequence: CASSLAALARETQYF.

This clone occurred once. The J gene is TRBJ1-3, the V gene TRBV7-2; 9 bases fit TRBD1. Germline values: CDR1 SGHTA, CDR2 FQGNSA. The J segment lost 7 bases and the V segment lost 3 bases, leaving 10 bases of the junction unmatched. This CDR3 region has 16 residues. CDR3 in amino acids: CASSLIPGQGENTIYF. The CDR3 nucleotides are TGTGCCAGCAGCTTGATCCCGGGACAGGGAGAGAACACCATATATTTT.

The V and J genes are TRBV6-5 and TRBJ1-5; 8 bases are shared with TRBD1. V trimming: 6 bases; J trimming: 6 bases; junction bases outside the gene matches: 10. This CDR3 is built from 15 residues. Germline CDR1 MNHEY, CDR2 SVGAGI. The CDR3 loop reads CASSPDRGGGQPQHF. The CDR3 DNA reads as TGTGCCAGCAGCCCCGACAGGGGAGGTGGTCAGCCCCAGCATTTT.

This rearrangement joins TRBV7-9 to TRBJ2-2, with 11 bases aligning to TRBD2. Losses at the gene ends were 5 bases for V and 5 bases for J; bases not matched to a gene: 4. Germline assignment: CDR1 SEHNR and CDR2 FQNEAQ (reference sequence). CDR3 length: 15 residues. The CDR3 sequence: CASSRLAGTTGELFF. In DNA form, the CDR3 reads TGTGCCAGCAGCCGACTAGCGGGGACAACCGGGGAGCTGTTTTTT. Full variable domain (rest looked up from reference TRBV7-9 and TRBJ2-2): DTGVSQNPRHKITKRGQNVTFRCDPISEHNRLYWYRQTLGQGPEFLTYFQNEAQLEKSRLLSDRFSAERPKGSFSTLEIQRTEQGDSAMYLCASSRLAGTTGELFFGEGSRLTVL.

J is TRBJ1-1 and V is TRBV2, with 9 bases aligning to TRBD1. The CDR3 has 14 residues. The germline gives CDR1 SNHLY, CDR2 FYNNEI. V trimming: 6 bases; J trimming: 7 bases; junction bases outside the gene matches: 9. In DNA, the CDR3 is TGTGCCAGCAGACCTCACCGACAGGGGGGTGAAGCTTTCTTT. Its translation is CASRPHRQGGEAFF.

This rearrangement joins TRBV6-6 to TRBJ1-1; 7 bases line up with TRBD1. CDR3 length: 15 amino acids. Germline assignment: CDR1 MNHNY and CDR2 SVGAGI (reference sequence). The trim removed 5 bases at V and 4 bases at J, leaving 10 bases unmatched. In DNA form, the CDR3 reads TGTGCCAGCAGTCGAGGTCTACAGGGGAGCACTGAAGCTTTCTTT. Its translation: CASSRGLQGSTEAFF.

The chain recombines TRBV30 with TRBJ1-2; tentative D call: TRBD1 (5 bases). With 4 bases removed from V and 4 bases from J, the gap between germline ends came to 19 bases. Germline V gives CDR1 GTSNPN, CDR2 SVGIG (reference sequence). This CDR3 has 15 residues. The CDR3 loop reads CAWIPSDMAVYGYTF. For the CDR3, the DNA is TGTGCCTGGATCCCATCGGACATGGCTGTCTATGGCTACACCTTC.

This clone has just one count. The CDR3 spells CASSVAGGAGEGVTEAFF. The CDR3 DNA sequence: TGTGCCAGCAGCGTAGCCGGGGGGGCAGGCGAAGGAGTCACTGAAGCTTTCTTT. V is TRBV9 and J is TRBJ1-1; D perhaps matches TRBD1 (6 bases). The CDR3 contains 18 residues. Germline CDR1 and CDR2: SGDLS and YYNGEE. The germline V and J ends were trimmed by 0 bases and 4 bases, with 22 bases remaining between them.

This clone occurred a few times. This rearrangement joins TRBV6-4 to TRBJ1-5; D gene uncertain. Germline CDR1 MRHNA, CDR2 SNTAGT. The CDR3 consists of 13 residues. Deletions cut 6 bases from V and 4 bases from J, with 10 bases between. CDR3 loop: CASSPEHNQPQHF. In nucleotides, the CDR3 is TGTGCCAGCAGCCCCGAGCATAATCAGCCCCAGCATTTT.

The chain is built from TRBV5-1 and TRBJ1-2; a possible D gene is TRBD1 (6 bases). CDR3 size: 16 residues. CDR1 SGHRS and CDR2 YFSETQ come from the germline V gene. V lost 4 bases to trimming and J lost 5 bases, with 21 bases between them. The CDR3 bases are TGCGCCAGCAGCGCCGGAGGAACAGGGTCGGGGTATGGCTACACCTTC. This sequence encodes CASSAGGTGSGYGYTF.

This clone was observed a handful of times. V and J are TRBV6-5 and TRBJ2-1, with D possibly TRBD2 on 6 matching bases. Trimming shortened V by 6 bases and J by 10 bases, and 16 bases separated the two germline ends. This CDR3 spans 13 amino acids. Germline CDR1 reads MNHEY; CDR2 reads SVGAGI. For the CDR3, the DNA is TGTGCCAGCAGGAGGAGGCGGGGCCTAGAGCAGTTCTTC. Protein product: CASRRRRGLEQFF.

The chain has TRBV4-1 and TRBJ1-1, with D maybe TRBD1 (5 bases). This CDR3 spans 17 amino acids. The V gene lost 1 base and the J gene lost 6 bases, with 21 bases spanning the gap. Germline CDR1 and CDR2: MGHRA and YSYEKL. CDR3 bases: TGCGCCAGCAGCCAAGGCTCGCCGTTCCGAGACAGTCCTGAAGCTTTCTTT. Translating gives CASSQGSPFRDSPEAFF.

The CDR3 bases are TGTGCCTGGAGACTAAATCTTCCGAACACTGAAGCTTTCTTT. Protein sequence: CAWRLNLPNTEAFF. This chain connects TRBV30 to TRBJ1-1; D gene unclear. This CDR3 contains 14 residues. The germline V and J ends were trimmed by 3 bases and 1 base, with 12 bases remaining between them. Germline V CDR1 and CDR2: GTSNPN, SVGIG (reference sequence).

This clone appeared once. The V call is TRBV4-2, the J call TRBJ2-5, with D maybe TRBD1 (5 bases). The CDR3 is 15 residues long. Trimming left V 0 bases short and J 2 bases short, with 10 bases between. CDR1 and CDR2 from the germline V gene are LGHNA and YNFKEQ. CDR3 sequence reads: CASSQDGAKQETQYF. In nucleotides, the CDR3 is TGTGCCAGCAGCCAAGATGGGGCCAAACAAGAGACCCAGTACTTC.

The V and J genes are TRBV7-2 and TRBJ2-3; 10 bases map to TRBD1. This CDR3 is 16 amino acids long. Germline lookup yields CDR1 SGHTA and CDR2 FQGNSA. Germline trimming cut 5 bases from V and 3 bases from J; bases unmatched to any gene: 8. The CDR3 sequence: CASSVRQGAQTDTQYF. The CDR3, as DNA: TGTGCCAGCAGCGTCCGACAGGGGGCTCAGACAGATACGCAGTATTTT. The entire variable domain, with the rest obtained from reference TRBV7-2 and TRBJ2-3, is as follows: GAGVSQSPSNKVTEKGKDVELRCDPISGHTALYWYRQSLGQGLEFLIYFQGNSAPDKSGLPSDRFSAERTGGSVSTLTIQRTQQEDSAVYLCASSVRQGAQTDTQYFGPGTRLTVL.

The chain has TRBV15 and TRBJ1-5; perhaps TRBD1 as D (6 bases). V was trimmed by 4 bases and J by 0 bases, leaving 16 bases between them. Germline loops: CDR1 LNHNV, CDR2 YYDKDF (reference sequence). The CDR3 is 17 residues long. The chain's CDR3 is CATSTRDTQYSNQPQHF. The CDR3 DNA reads TGTGCCACCAGCACAAGGGACACCCAGTATAGCAATCAGCCCCAGCATTTT.

In its sample, this clone was seen a few times. The chain is built from TRBV6-1 and TRBJ1-2; 9 nucleotides align to TRBD1. CDR3 length equals 12 residues. The V and J ends lost 7 bases and 6 bases, in that order; junction bases with no gene match: 3. The germline V gene encodes CDR1 MNHNS and CDR2 SASEGT. The CDR3 sequence: CASTRQGDGYTF. The CDR3 nucleotides are TGTGCCAGCACCCGACAGGGGGATGGCTACACCTTC.

The genes are TRBV28 and TRBJ1-2, with TRBD1 identical over 7 bases. Losses at the gene ends were 5 bases for V and 4 bases for J; bases not matched to a gene: 7. This CDR3 is built from 14 residues. Germline V gene sequence: CDR1 MDHEN, CDR2 SYDVKM. CDR3 bases: TGTGCCAGCAGTCGGACAGGAGCCCTCTATGGCTACACCTTC. Amino acids: CASSRTGALYGYTF.

The chain joins TRBV7-2 to TRBJ2-2; the match to TRBD2 covers 10 bases. The germline V gene encodes CDR1 SGHTA and CDR2 FQGNSA. The CDR3 spans 17 residues. Germline trimming cut 5 bases from V and 5 bases from J; bases unmatched to any gene: 11. In DNA form, the CDR3 reads TGTGCCAGCAGCCGTCAGCGGGGGGGCCGGGGGACCGGGGAGCTGTTTTTT. Protein product: CASSRQRGGRGTGELFF.

The chain is built from TRBV7-9 and TRBJ2-1, with D possibly being TRBD1 (5 bases). This CDR3 contains 17 residues. Germline CDR1 and CDR2: SEHNR and FQNEAQ (reference sequence). With 1 base removed from V and 7 bases from J, the gap between germline ends came to 20 bases. CDR3 loop: CASSLDWPILGANEQFF. CDR3 DNA sequence: TGTGCCAGCAGCTTAGATTGGCCAATTCTAGGGGCTAATGAGCAGTTCTTC.

The chain has TRBV10-1 and TRBJ2-1, with 8 bases fitting TRBD1. Germline lookup yields CDR1 WNHNN and CDR2 SYGVQD (reference sequence). The CDR3 runs to 17 residues. Unmatched junction bases numbered 18, after V lost 6 bases and J lost 8 bases. CDR3 loop: CASSDLSGTGKAHEQFF. For the CDR3, the DNA is TGCGCCAGCAGCGACCTGTCTGGGACAGGAAAGGCGCATGAGCAGTTCTTC.

The V gene is TRBV4-1, the J gene TRBJ1-4; 7 nucleotides line up with TRBD1. Germline V lookup: CDR1 MGHRA, CDR2 YSYEKL. V trimming: 2 bases; J trimming: 5 bases; junction bases outside the gene matches: 8. This CDR3 region has 16 residues. CDR3 DNA: TGCGCCAGCAGCCAACGGGGGCAGGGGGGAAATGAAAAACTGTTTTTT. Translation gives CASSQRGQGGNEKLFF.

The V call is TRBV5-3, the J call TRBJ1-6, with TRBD1 as a possible D gene (6 bases). TRBV5-3 is an ORF; its function is uncertain. CDR3 length equals 14 residues. V was trimmed by 7 bases and J by 10 bases, leaving 18 bases between them. CDR3 sequence reads: CARSGGLSWSPLHF. CDR3 nucleotide sequence: TGTGCCAGATCCGGGGGGCTATCTTGGTCACCCCTCCACTTT.

The DNA of the CDR3 is TGTGCCAGCAGCTCCCGCGGCTCTAGCGGGTCTTTCAATGAGCAGTTCTTC. It specifies CASSSRGSSGSFNEQFF. The chain recombines TRBV7-2 with TRBJ2-1, with 8 bases identical to TRBD2. The CDR3 extends over 17 amino acids. CDR1 is SGHTA and CDR2 is FQGNSA in the germline V gene. The J segment lost 6 bases and the V segment lost 4 bases, leaving 14 bases of the junction unmatched.